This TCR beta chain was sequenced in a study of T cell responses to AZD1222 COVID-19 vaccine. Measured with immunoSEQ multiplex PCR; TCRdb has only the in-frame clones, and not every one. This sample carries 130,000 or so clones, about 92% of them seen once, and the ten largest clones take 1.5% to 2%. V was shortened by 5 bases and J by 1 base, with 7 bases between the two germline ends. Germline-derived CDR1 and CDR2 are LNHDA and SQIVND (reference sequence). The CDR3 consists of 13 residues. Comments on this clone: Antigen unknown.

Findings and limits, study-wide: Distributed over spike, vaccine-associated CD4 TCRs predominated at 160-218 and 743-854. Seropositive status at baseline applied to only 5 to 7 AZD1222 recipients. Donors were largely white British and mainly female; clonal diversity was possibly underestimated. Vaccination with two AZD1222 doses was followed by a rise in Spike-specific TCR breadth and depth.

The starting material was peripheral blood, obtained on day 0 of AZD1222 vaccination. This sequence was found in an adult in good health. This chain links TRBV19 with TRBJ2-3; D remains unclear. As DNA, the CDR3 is TGTGCCAGTAGTCAAACAGGCACAGATACGCAGTATTTT. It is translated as CASSQTGTDTQYF.